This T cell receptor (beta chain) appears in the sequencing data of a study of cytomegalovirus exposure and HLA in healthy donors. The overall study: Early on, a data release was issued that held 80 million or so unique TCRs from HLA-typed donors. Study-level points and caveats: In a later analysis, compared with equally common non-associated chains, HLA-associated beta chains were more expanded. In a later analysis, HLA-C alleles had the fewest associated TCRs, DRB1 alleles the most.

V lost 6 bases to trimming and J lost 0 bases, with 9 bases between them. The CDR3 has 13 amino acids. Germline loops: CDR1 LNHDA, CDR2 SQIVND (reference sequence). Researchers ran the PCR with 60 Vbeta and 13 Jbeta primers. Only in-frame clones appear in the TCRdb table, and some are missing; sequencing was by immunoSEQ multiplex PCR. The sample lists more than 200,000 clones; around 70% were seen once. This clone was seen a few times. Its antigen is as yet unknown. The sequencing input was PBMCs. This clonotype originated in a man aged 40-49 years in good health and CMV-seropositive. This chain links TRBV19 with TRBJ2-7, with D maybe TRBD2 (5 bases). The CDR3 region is CASRRVGSYEQYF. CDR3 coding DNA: TGTGCCAGTAGGAGGGTCGGCTCCTACGAGCAGTACTTC.